The 20 T cell receptor beta chains presented below share a single source sample, sequenced in a study of blood T cell repertoires in COVID-19. Some clones are missing from TCRdb's copy, which holds only in-frame ones; the method was immunoSEQ multiplex PCR. The repertoire holds 150,000 to 200,000 clones, more than 85% seen once, with about 2% in the top ten. The sequencing sample was made of peripheral blood. All receptors come from a woman aged 55-69 years with COVID-19, enrolled during active disease.

The gene calls are TRBV3-1 (or the pseudogene TRBV3-2) and TRBJ1-6; D remains unclear. There are 15 residues in the CDR3. Germline V gene data show CDR1 as LGHDT and CDR2 as YNNKEL (reference sequence). Trimming removed 4 bases from V and 9 bases from J, with 16 bases in between. The CDR3 nucleotides read TGTGCCAGCAGCCCGGGAAGGACCCGGGGTTCACCCCTCCACTTT. Translation gives CASSPGRTRGSPLHF.

The rearrangement uses TRBV27 and TRBJ2-1; D possibly corresponds to TRBD2 (5 bases). Germline V gene sequence: CDR1 MNHEY, CDR2 SMNVEV (reference sequence). Trimming removed 8 bases at V and 0 bases at J, with 14 bases between. This CDR3 region has 15 residues. The CDR3 DNA sequence: TGTGCCAGCCGTTACGCCGGGGACTCCTACAATGAGCAGTTCTTC. Its translation is CASRYAGDSYNEQFF.

CDR3 nucleotide sequence: TGTGCCAGCAGCACACCCTCCTGGGGGCATTTCACCGGGGAGCTGTTTTTT. Translated: CASSTPSWGHFTGELFF. The chain couples TRBV7-9 to TRBJ2-2, with a weak D call TRBD1 (6 bases). Germline loops: CDR1 SEHNR, CDR2 FQNEAQ (reference sequence). This CDR3 comprises 17 residues. Trimming left V 5 bases short and J 4 bases short, with 20 bases between.

V is TRBV10-3 and J is TRBJ1-6; 8 nucleotides align to TRBD1. CDR3 length equals 18 residues. Per the germline V gene, CDR1 is ENHRY and CDR2 is SYGVKD. V was clipped by 2 bases and J by 0 bases; unmatched bases: 6. This CDR3 is CAISERQGLSSYNSPLHF. For the CDR3, the DNA is TGTGCCATCAGTGAGCGACAGGGGCTAAGCTCCTATAATTCACCCCTCCACTTT.

This clone showed up just once. The chain is built from TRBV5-3 and TRBJ2-7; the D gene is possibly TRBD2 (6 bases). TRBV5-3 is designated an ORF whose function remains uncertain. The CDR3 covers 14 residues. V lost 6 bases and J lost 4, with 17 bases in between. The CDR3 sequence is CARTPGSGRYEQYF. CDR3 nucleotide sequence: TGTGCCAGAACCCCGGGTAGCGGTCGGTACGAGCAGTACTTC.

The CDR3 loop is CASTNYRTDTQYF. DNA for the CDR3: TGTGCCAGCACCAACTATCGCACAGATACGCAGTATTTT. The chain links TRBV6-5 to TRBJ2-3; D is uncertain. V lost 7 bases, J lost 1 base, and 9 bases lay in between. CDR3 length: 13 amino acids. In germline, CDR1 is MNHEY, CDR2 SVGAGI.

The chain uses TRBV3-1 (or the pseudogene TRBV3-2) and TRBJ2-1, with TRBD2 matching over 9 bases. The CDR3 spans 16 residues. Unmatched junction bases numbered 10, after V lost 1 base and J lost 9 bases. In germline, CDR1 is LGHDT, CDR2 YNNKEL (reference sequence). CDR3 amino acids: CASSQGVSSGESEQFF. CDR3 DNA: TGTGCCAGCAGCCAAGGGGTGTCTAGCGGGGAAAGTGAGCAGTTCTTC.

This sequence joins TRBV18 and TRBJ2-7; 7 bases map to TRBD1. CDR1 KGHSH and CDR2 LQKENI come from the germline V gene. The J segment lost 7 bases and the V segment lost 6 bases, leaving 12 bases of the junction unmatched. The CDR3 extends over 14 amino acids. The CDR3 is CASSDPTGTDEQYF. CDR3 DNA: TGTGCCAGCTCCGATCCCACCGGGACAGATGAGCAGTACTTC.

This clone was seen just once. The rearrangement joins TRBV6-2 or TRBV6-3 to TRBJ2-3; D perhaps matches TRBD2 (6 bases). Trimming pared 0 bases from V and 2 bases from J, leaving 15 bases between. This CDR3 contains 17 residues. The germline CDR1 and CDR2 sequences are MNHEY and SVGEGT. In DNA, the CDR3 is TGTGCCAGCAGTTACTCGAGGGTAGCGGAACTCACAGATACGCAGTATTTT. Protein product: CASSYSRVAELTDTQYF.

The chain couples TRBV19 to TRBJ2-3; TRBD2 aligns across 14 bases. Germline trimming cut 6 bases from V and 1 base from J; bases unmatched to any gene: 9. The CDR3 runs 18 residues. CDR1 LNHDA and CDR2 SQIVND come from the germline V gene (reference sequence). The CDR3 is CASSRGLAGGARTDTQYF. For the CDR3, the DNA is TGTGCCAGTAGCAGAGGACTAGCGGGGGGCGCCCGCACAGATACGCAGTATTTT.

The V gene is TRBV7-9, the J gene TRBJ1-5; 10 nucleotides agree with TRBD1. With 6 bases clipped from V and 3 bases from J, the junction kept 5 bases outside the gene matches. Germline CDR1 and CDR2: SEHNR and FQNEAQ (reference sequence). The CDR3 spans 15 residues. The CDR3 reads CASRGTGDINQPQHF. Written as DNA, the CDR3 is TGTGCCAGCAGGGGGACAGGGGACATCAATCAGCCCCAGCATTTT.

The chain uses TRBV29-1 and TRBJ1-1; 8 bases align to TRBD1. Losses at the gene ends were 6 bases for V and 1 base for J; bases not matched to a gene: 4. The germline CDR1 and CDR2 sequences are SQVTM and ANQGSEA. The CDR3 has 13 residues. The DNA of the CDR3 is TGCAGCGTCAGACAGGGGCCGAACACTGAAGCTTTCTTT. It translates to CSVRQGPNTEAFF.

The chain uses TRBV7-3 and TRBJ2-1; 11 nucleotides line up with TRBD1. V lost 5 bases, J lost 6 bases, and 3 bases stayed unmatched. CDR3 length equals 14 residues. Germline CDR1 reads SGHTA; CDR2 reads FQGTGA. CDR3 sequence (DNA): TGTGCCAGCAGCACCGGGACAGGGGGCAATGAGCAGTTCTTC. Translating gives CASSTGTGGNEQFF.

This clone was seen only a few times. This sequence joins TRBV9 and TRBJ1-2; D is uncertain. The V gene lost 3 bases and the J gene lost 8 bases, with 14 bases spanning the gap. CDR1 and CDR2 from the germline V gene are SGDLS and YYNGEE. The CDR3 spans 13 residues. The CDR3 DNA reads TGTGCCAGCAGCGACCGGTCGCCCGGGGGCTACACCTTC. Protein product: CASSDRSPGGYTF. The whole variable domain, remainder taken from reference TRBV9 and TRBJ1-2, is DSGVTQTPKHLITATGQRVTLRCSPRSGDLSVYWYQQSLDQGLQFLIQYYNGEERAKGNILERFSAQQFPDLHSELNLSSLELGDSALYFCASSDRSPGGYTFGSGTRLTVV.

V gene TRBV7-6 combines with J gene TRBJ2-2; TRBD1 aligns across 9 bases. CDR3 size: 16 residues. Unmatched junction bases numbered 4, after V lost 1 base and J lost 4 bases. From germline, CDR1 is SGHVS and CDR2 FNYEAQ. The CDR3 region is CASSLEGQGITGELFF. The CDR3, as DNA: TGTGCCAGCAGCTTAGAAGGACAGGGGATCACCGGGGAGCTGTTTTTT.

The chain joins TRBV6-5 to TRBJ1-5; D may be TRBD1 (6 bases). Germline V gene data show CDR1 as MNHEY and CDR2 as SVGAGI. V was pared by 7 bases and J by 7 bases, with 11 bases between. The CDR3 contains 12 residues. In nucleotides, the CDR3 is TGTGCCAGCACCATGAGGGGGCAGCCCCAGCATTTT. It specifies CASTMRGQPQHF.

This rearrangement joins TRBV3-1 (or the pseudogene TRBV3-2) to TRBJ2-7, with 8 bases identical to TRBD1. The CDR3 contains 14 residues. The V segment lost 1 base and the J segment 5 bases; nucleotides outside the gene matches: 4. Germline-derived CDR1 and CDR2 are LGHDT and YNNKEL (reference sequence). This CDR3 is CASSQGTGKNEQYF. CDR3 nucleotide sequence: TGTGCCAGCAGCCAAGGGACAGGGAAAAACGAGCAGTACTTC.

This clone was counted once. V is TRBV7-2 and J is TRBJ1-2, with D unresolved. This CDR3 comprises 14 residues. Per the germline V gene, CDR1 is SGHTA and CDR2 is FQGNSA. V was shortened by 1 base and J by 4 bases, with 10 bases between the two germline ends. DNA for the CDR3: TGTGCCAGCAGCTTAGAAGGCAGGCCCTATGGCTACACCTTC. Its translation: CASSLEGRPYGYTF.

The V gene is TRBV9, the J gene TRBJ1-1, with D possibly being TRBD1 (6 bases). The CDR3 length is 15 residues. Trimming removed 4 bases from V and 4 bases from J, with 17 bases in between. CDR1 and CDR2 (germline): SGDLS, YYNGEE. The CDR3 region has the DNA TGTGCCAGCAGCCTGACAGGCTATGAGGGCACTGAAGCTTTCTTT. Its translation is CASSLTGYEGTEAFF.

V gene TRBV18 combines with J gene TRBJ2-4, with 13 bases lining up with TRBD2. There are 17 residues in the CDR3. The germline V gene has CDR1 KGHSH and CDR2 LQKENI. The junction had 3 bases not matched to a gene; V was cut back by 2 bases and J by 2 bases. The CDR3 nucleotides read TGTGCCAGCTCACCAACTAGCGGGGGGGCTACCAAAAACATTCAGTACTTC. Translation: CASSPTSGGATKNIQYF.